This T cell receptor (beta chain) was identified in a study of T cell changes during pregnancy in multiple sclerosis. Sequencing was performed with immunoSEQ multiplex PCR; in TCRdb, only in-frame clones are kept and a portion is missing. In the table there are 40,000 to 50,000 clones, approximately 91% of which are singletons. The clonotype comes from a female donor in good health, enrolled as a control in a pregnancy study. The sequencing used CD4+ T cells from peripheral blood mononuclear cells, collected after pregnancy.

CDR3: CASSQDWTNYGYTF. In nucleotides, the CDR3 is TGCGCCAGCAGCCAAGATTGGACAAACTATGGCTACACCTTC. The chain employs TRBV4-1 and TRBJ1-2; TRBD1 might be the D (5 bases). CDR3 length equals 14 residues. CDR1 MGHRA and CDR2 YSYEKL come from the germline V gene. The V end lost 0 bases, the J end lost 2 bases, and 7 bases lay between the germline ends.